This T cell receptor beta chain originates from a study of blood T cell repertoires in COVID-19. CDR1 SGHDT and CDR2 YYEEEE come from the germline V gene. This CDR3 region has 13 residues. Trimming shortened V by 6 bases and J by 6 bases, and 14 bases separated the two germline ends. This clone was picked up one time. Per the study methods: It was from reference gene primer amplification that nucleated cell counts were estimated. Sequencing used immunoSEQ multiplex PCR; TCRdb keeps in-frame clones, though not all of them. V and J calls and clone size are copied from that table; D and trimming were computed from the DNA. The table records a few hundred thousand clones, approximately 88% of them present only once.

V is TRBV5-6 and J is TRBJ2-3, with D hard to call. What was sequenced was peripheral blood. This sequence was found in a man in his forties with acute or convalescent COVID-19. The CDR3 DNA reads TGTGCCAGCACCCTCATCTCCAGGGATACGCAGTATTTT. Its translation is CASTLISRDTQYF.